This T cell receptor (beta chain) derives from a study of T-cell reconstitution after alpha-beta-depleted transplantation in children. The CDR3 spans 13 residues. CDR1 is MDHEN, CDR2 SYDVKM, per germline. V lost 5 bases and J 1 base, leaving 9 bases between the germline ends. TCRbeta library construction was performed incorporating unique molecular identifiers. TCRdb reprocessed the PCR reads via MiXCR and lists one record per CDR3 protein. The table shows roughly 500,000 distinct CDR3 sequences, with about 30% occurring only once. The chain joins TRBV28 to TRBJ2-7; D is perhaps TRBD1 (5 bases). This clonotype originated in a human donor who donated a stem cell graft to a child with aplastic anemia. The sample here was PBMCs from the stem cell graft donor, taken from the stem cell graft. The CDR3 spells CASSTRESYEQYV. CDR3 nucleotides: TGTGCCAGCAGTACCAGGGAATCCTACGAGCAGTACGTC.